The rows below give T cell receptor beta chains drawn from one sample of a study of cytomegalovirus exposure and HLA in healthy donors. This table comes from immunoSEQ multiplex PCR, and its TCRdb copy is limited to in-frame clones, with some not included. The table has more than 130,000 clones, about 80% seen once. The sample comprised PBMCs. Receptor source: a male donor in good health and CMV-seronegative. The CDR3 runs from the conserved cysteine through the conserved F or W. A D gene is named only where the DNA matches it firmly. Not every row has a clone size; where given, it reads once, few, many or a size class.

CDR3nt: TGTGCCAGCAGGAGGGGGGGGTTGGATGGCTACACCTTC; CDR3aa: CASRRGGLDGYTF; abundance: NA; d_gene: NA; j_gene: TRBJ1-2; v_gene: TRBV6-5
CDR3nt: TGTGCCAGCAGTGCTCCGACAGTCAATCAGCCCCAGCATTTT; CDR3aa: CASSAPTVNQPQHF; abundance: NA; d_gene: NA; j_gene: TRBJ1-5; v_gene: TRBV25-1
CDR3nt: TGCGCCAGCAGATCCATGACAGGGGATAATGAAAAACTGTTTTTT; CDR3aa: CASRSMTGDNEKLFF; abundance: NA; d_gene: TRBD1; j_gene: TRBJ1-4; v_gene: TRBV5-1
CDR3nt: TGCGCCAGCAGCCTGGGACTAGTCTCCTACAATGAGCAGTTCTTC; CDR3aa: CASSLGLVSYNEQFF; abundance: NA; d_gene: TRBD2; j_gene: TRBJ2-1; v_gene: TRBV4-3
CDR3nt: TGTGCCAGCAGCTCGACCGGAGGGGGCAACGGCTACACCTTC; CDR3aa: CASSSTGGGNGYTF; abundance: NA; d_gene: TRBD1; j_gene: TRBJ1-2; v_gene: TRBV9
CDR3nt: TGCGCCAGCAGCCCAATAGATTCACAGGTCGGCCTGACTTTC; CDR3aa: CASSPIDSQVGLTF; abundance: NA; d_gene: NA; j_gene: TRBJ2-6; v_gene: TRBV4-3
CDR3nt: TGTGCCAGCAGTGGTTTTTCCGGGACAGGGGTTTTCTTC; CDR3aa: CASSGFSGTGVFF; abundance: NA; d_gene: TRBD1; j_gene: TRBJ2-7; v_gene: TRBV5-8
CDR3nt: TGTGCCAGCAGAGAAGCGGGGGGGGCAGATACGCAGTATTTT; CDR3aa: CASREAGGADTQYF; abundance: few; d_gene: TRBD2; j_gene: TRBJ2-3; v_gene: TRBV28
CDR3nt: TGTGCCAGCAGTTTATCGCTAGCTGGTGGGCGAGGTTCACCCCTCCACTTT; CDR3aa: CASSLSLAGGRGSPLHF; abundance: NA; d_gene: NA; j_gene: TRBJ1-6; v_gene: TRBV27
CDR3nt: TGTGCCAGCAGACTCCCGGGGGGCAATGAGCAGTTCTTC; CDR3aa: CASRLPGGNEQFF; abundance: NA; d_gene: TRBD2; j_gene: TRBJ2-1; v_gene: TRBV7-2
CDR3nt: TGTGCCAGCAGTTTACTCGGGTACGAGCAGTACTTC; CDR3aa: CASSLLGYEQYF; abundance: once; d_gene: NA; j_gene: TRBJ2-7; v_gene: TRBV28
CDR3nt: TGTGCCAGCAGCTCGGGACAGAACACTGAAGCTTTCTTT; CDR3aa: CASSSGQNTEAFF; abundance: NA; d_gene: NA; j_gene: TRBJ1-1; v_gene: TRBV7-9
CDR3nt: TGTGCCTGGGCGGGACTCTCTGGAGAGACCCAGTACTTC; CDR3aa: CAWAGLSGETQYF; abundance: NA; d_gene: NA; j_gene: TRBJ2-5; v_gene: TRBV30
CDR3nt: TGTGCCAGCAGCTTAGGCCACCCAGGGGTCGGGACCGGGGAGCTGTTTTTT; CDR3aa: CASSLGHPGVGTGELFF; abundance: NA; d_gene: NA; j_gene: TRBJ2-2; v_gene: TRBV5-4
CDR3nt: TGTGCCAGCAGTCAACCTGGACAGTATAGCAATCAGCCCCAGCATTTT; CDR3aa: CASSQPGQYSNQPQHF; abundance: NA; d_gene: NA; j_gene: TRBJ1-5; v_gene: TRBV6-6
CDR3nt: TGTGCCAGCAGCCCCCTACCCGGGGGGGCCAACACCGGGGAGCTGTTTTTT; CDR3aa: CASSPLPGGANTGELFF; abundance: once; d_gene: TRBD2; j_gene: TRBJ2-2; v_gene: TRBV7-8
CDR3nt: TGTGCCAGCAGTGAATACGGACAGGGAAGCCAGCCCCAGCATTTT; CDR3aa: CASSEYGQGSQPQHF; abundance: few; d_gene: TRBD1; j_gene: TRBJ1-5; v_gene: TRBV6-1